Listed below are T cell receptor beta chains from one sample, sequenced in a study of blood T cell repertoires in COVID-19. The repertoire was sequenced with immunoSEQ multiplex PCR; TCRdb's copy has only in-frame clones and lacks some. Of 35,000 or so clones listed, approximately 80% are singletons. Material: peripheral blood. The receptors were gathered from a woman between 65 and 79 years old with acute or convalescent COVID-19. Both conserved end residues are part of each CDR3. A D gene is named only where the DNA matches it firmly. Size values are once, few and many counts, or a class for expanded clones, and some rows have none.

size: .; D: .; J: TRBJ1-1; V: TRBV28; CDR3: CASSLDSQAGNTEAFF; DNA: TGTGCCAGCAGTTTAGATAGTCAGGCGGGGAACACTGAAGCTTTCTTT
size: .; D: .; J: TRBJ1-1; V: TRBV19; CDR3: CASSTGQAEAFF; DNA: TGTGCCAGTAGTACAGGGCAGGCTGAAGCTTTCTTT
size: .; D: .; J: TRBJ1-1; V: TRBV5-1; CDR3: CASSLAVRTGDTEAFF; DNA: TGCGCCAGCAGCTTGGCCGTCCGCACGGGGGACACTGAAGCTTTCTTT
size: .; D: .; J: TRBJ2-7; V: TRBV5-1; CDR3: CASSLAGTSDLYEQYF; DNA: TGCGCCAGCAGCTTGGCCGGGACATCTGACTTGTACGAGCAGTACTTC
size: .; D: TRBD1; J: TRBJ1-2; V: TRBV29-1; CDR3: CSVDRDGYTF; DNA: TGCAGCGTCGACAGGGATGGCTACACCTTC
size: .; D: .; J: TRBJ2-2; V: TRBV5-1; CDR3: CASSTDRHTGELFF; DNA: TGCGCCAGCAGCACGGACAGACACACCGGGGAGCTGTTTTTT
size: .; D: TRBD2; J: TRBJ2-5; V: TRBV11-3; CDR3: CASSPGLAGGKETQYF; DNA: TGTGCCAGCAGCCCGGGACTAGCGGGAGGGAAAGAGACCCAGTACTTC
size: once; D: .; J: TRBJ2-1; V: TRBV19; CDR3: CASNGYYNGQFF; DNA: TGTGCCAGTAACGGATACTACAATGGGCAGTTCTTC
size: .; D: .; J: TRBJ1-3; V: TRBV18; CDR3: CASMTGGSGNTIYF; DNA: TGTGCCAGCATGACAGGTGGCTCTGGAAACACCATATATTTT
size: .; D: .; J: TRBJ2-1; V: TRBV28; CDR3: CASSFGITTTFF; DNA: TGTGCCAGCAGTTTCGGGATCACCACTACGTTCTTC
size: once; D: TRBD2; J: TRBJ2-1; V: TRBV18; CDR3: CASSPLAGTSGRSGGYNEQFF; DNA: TGTGCCAGCTCACCACTAGCCGGGACTAGCGGGAGGTCGGGGGGCTACAATGAGCAGTTCTTC
size: .; D: TRBD1; J: TRBJ2-4; V: TRBV11-2; CDR3: CASSLGQGWDIQYF; DNA: TGTGCCAGCAGCCTTGGACAGGGGTGGGACATTCAGTACTTC
size: once; D: TRBD1; J: TRBJ2-7; V: TRBV27; CDR3: CASSPSPWDRYEQYF; DNA: TGTGCCAGCAGTCCGTCGCCGTGGGACAGATACGAGCAGTACTTC
size: .; D: TRBD1; J: TRBJ2-5; V: TRBV3-1/TRBV3-2; CDR3: CASSLGTDRGETQYF; DNA: TGTGCCAGCAGCCTGGGGACGGACAGGGGAGAGACCCAGTACTTC
size: .; D: .; J: TRBJ1-4; V: TRBV10-1; CDR3: CASSDQVNEKLFF; DNA: TGCGCCAGCAGTGATCAGGTTAATGAAAAACTGTTTTTT
size: .; D: .; J: TRBJ1-1; V: TRBV5-4; CDR3: CASSLGWSNTEAFF; DNA: TGTGCCAGCAGCTTGGGTTGGAGTAACACTGAAGCTTTCTTT
size: .; D: .; J: TRBJ2-7; V: TRBV25-1; CDR3: CASSRVWYEQYF; DNA: TGTGCCAGCAGCCGGGTGTGGTACGAGCAGTACTTC
size: .; D: TRBD1; J: TRBJ2-3; V: TRBV5-1; CDR3: CASSSTDRGLHTDTQYF; DNA: TGCGCCAGCAGCTCGACGGACAGGGGGCTTCACACAGATACGCAGTATTTT
size: .; D: .; J: TRBJ1-1; V: TRBV3-1/TRBV3-2; CDR3: CASSQGLLQTYTEAFF; DNA: TGTGCCAGCAGCCAAGGGCTTTTACAGACCTACACTGAAGCTTTCTTT
size: .; D: TRBD1; J: TRBJ2-2; V: TRBV27; CDR3: CASRATGGFGELFF; DNA: TGTGCCAGCAGGGCGACAGGGGGCTTCGGGGAGCTGTTTTTT
size: .; D: TRBD2; J: TRBJ2-2; V: TRBV19; CDR3: CASKGTSVIHTGELFF; DNA: TGTGCCAGCAAAGGGACTAGCGTCATCCACACCGGGGAGCTGTTTTTT
size: .; D: TRBD2; J: TRBJ2-1; V: TRBV19; CDR3: CASSPSGTRKNEQFF; DNA: TGTGCCAGTAGCCCATCCGGGACTAGGAAAAATGAGCAGTTCTTC
size: .; D: TRBD1; J: TRBJ1-2; V: TRBV3-1/TRBV3-2; CDR3: CASSLQGAADGYTF; DNA: TGTGCCAGCAGCCTGCAGGGGGCCGCAGATGGCTACACCTTC
size: few; D: TRBD1; J: TRBJ2-7; V: TRBV6-5; CDR3: CASRIPGQGSYEQYF; DNA: TGTGCCAGCAGAATACCGGGACAGGGGTCCTACGAGCAGTACTTC
size: .; D: TRBD2; J: TRBJ2-7; V: TRBV2; CDR3: CASTPRLAGGLGSYEQYF; DNA: TGTGCCAGCACTCCCCGGCTAGCGGGGGGGCTGGGGTCCTACGAGCAGTACTTC
size: .; D: TRBD1; J: TRBJ1-1; V: TRBV19; CDR3: CASSQPTGALNTEAFF; DNA: TGTGCCAGTAGCCAACCGACAGGGGCCCTGAACACTGAAGCTTTCTTT
size: once; D: TRBD1; J: TRBJ1-2; V: TRBV18; CDR3: CASSPAGTGTRGYTF; DNA: TGTGCCAGCTCACCAGCTGGGACAGGGACTCGGGGCTACACCTTC
size: .; D: .; J: TRBJ1-6; V: TRBV6-5; CDR3: CASSYDTGYNSPLHF; DNA: TGTGCCAGCAGTTACGATACAGGGTATAATTCACCCCTCCACTTT
size: few; D: .; J: TRBJ2-7; V: TRBV21-1; CDR3: CASNPGQGPTKQYF; DNA: TGTGCCAGCAATCCGGGACAGGGACCTACGAAGCAGTACTTC
size: .; D: TRBD1; J: TRBJ2-3; V: TRBV5-1; CDR3: CASSLGRTGGTDTQYF; DNA: TGCGCCAGCAGCTTGGGTCGGACAGGGGGCACAGATACGCAGTATTTT
size: once; D: .; J: TRBJ2-1; V: TRBV11-2; CDR3: CASSLSNEQFF; DNA: TGTGCCAGCAGCTTGAGTAATGAGCAGTTCTTC
size: .; D: TRBD2; J: TRBJ2-5; V: TRBV7-6; CDR3: CASSFLFSGGRETQYF; DNA: TGTGCCAGCAGCTTCCTCTTTAGCGGGGGTAGAGAGACCCAGTACTTC
size: .; D: TRBD2; J: TRBJ2-3; V: TRBV20-1; CDR3: CSASLRGGTSTDTQYF; DNA: TGCAGTGCTAGTCTACGCGGGGGGACCTCCACAGATACGCAGTATTTT
size: .; D: .; J: TRBJ2-5; V: TRBV19; CDR3: CASSIGSRETQYF; DNA: TGTGCCAGTAGTATAGGTAGCAGAGAGACCCAGTACTTC
size: .; D: TRBD1; J: TRBJ2-1; V: TRBV6-5; CDR3: CASSYRTGDYNEQFF; DNA: TGTGCCAGCAGTTACAGGACAGGGGACTACAATGAGCAGTTCTTC
size: once; D: TRBD1; J: TRBJ2-5; V: TRBV5-4; CDR3: CASSPDRGVGRETQYF; DNA: TGTGCCAGCAGCCCCGACAGGGGAGTAGGGAGAGAGACCCAGTACTTC
size: .; D: .; J: TRBJ1-5; V: TRBV27; CDR3: CASSRWQNQPQHF; DNA: TGTGCCAGCAGTAGATGGCAGAATCAGCCCCAGCATTTT
size: .; D: TRBD1; J: TRBJ1-4; V: TRBV19; CDR3: CASSSGQGLRATNEKLFF; DNA: TGTGCCAGTAGTTCGGGACAGGGTTTACGCGCAACTAATGAAAAACTGTTTTTT
size: .; D: .; J: TRBJ1-1; V: TRBV14; CDR3: CASSQSGSRNTEAFF; DNA: TGTGCCAGCAGCCAATCCGGGAGCAGGAACACTGAAGCTTTCTTT
size: .; D: TRBD2; J: TRBJ2-7; V: TRBV7-6; CDR3: CASSLGAGGPYEQYF; DNA: TGTGCCAGCAGCTTAGGAGCGGGAGGGCCCTACGAGCAGTACTTC
size: .; D: .; J: TRBJ2-1; V: TRBV5-1; CDR3: CASSLQGPWEQFF; DNA: TGCGCCAGCAGCCTTCAGGGGCCGTGGGAGCAGTTCTTC
size: .; D: TRBD1; J: TRBJ1-4; V: TRBV6-5; CDR3: CASRLGQGNEKLFF; DNA: TGTGCCAGCAGATTGGGACAGGGGAATGAAAAACTGTTTTTT